This T cell receptor beta chain was retrieved from a study of Graves' ophthalmopathy and Graves' hyperthyroidism. Findings and caveats of the study: Among expanded thyroid clonotypes above 0.001 frequency, most also occurred in blood. Discrimination between ophthalmopathy and stable hyperthyroidism by a 13-signature model showed 87.88% sensitivity and 70% to 84% specificity.

The study amplified TCR beta CDR3 regions using RNA transcripts. First-round RT-PCR used HTBI primers; second-round multiplex PCR followed. TCRdb re-called the multiplex PCR reads with MiXCR, one entry per CDR3 protein. Of 650,000 to 900,000 distinct CDR3 sequences detected, 40% appear once; the ten largest clones hold 44%. This clonotype was seen once. Its antigen is unidentified. Trimming shortened V by 3 bases and J by 0 bases, and 18 bases separated the two germline ends. Germline values: CDR1 LNHDA, CDR2 SQIVND (reference sequence). The CDR3 has 18 residues. This sequence originates from an adult man with Graves' ophthalmopathy. Material for sequencing was peripheral blood. The V and J genes are TRBV19 and TRBJ1-3; D not resolved. DNA of the CDR3: TGTGCCAGTAGTATGAATGTTCTGAACACTATCTCTGGAAACACCATATATTTT. This sequence encodes CASSMNVLNTISGNTIYF.